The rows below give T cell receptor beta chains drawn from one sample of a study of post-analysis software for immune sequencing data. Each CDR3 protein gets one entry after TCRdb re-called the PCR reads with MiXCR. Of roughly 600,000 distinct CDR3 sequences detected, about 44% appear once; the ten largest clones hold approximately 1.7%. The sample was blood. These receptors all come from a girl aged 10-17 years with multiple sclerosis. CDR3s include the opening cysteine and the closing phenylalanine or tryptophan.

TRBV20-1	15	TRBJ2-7	CSASHTSGSSYEQYF
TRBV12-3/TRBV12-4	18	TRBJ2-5	CASTMTPGQGSGQETQYF
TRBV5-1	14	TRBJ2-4	CASSLPTGSTEQYF
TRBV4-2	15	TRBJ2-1	CASSQDGTVYNEQFF
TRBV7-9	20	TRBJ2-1	CASSFMPGLAGGSSYNEQFF
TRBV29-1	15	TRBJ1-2	CSVETHGAAGYGYTF
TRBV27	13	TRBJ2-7	CASSLAGKGEQYF
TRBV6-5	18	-	CANSSQTSGAAFPYEQYF
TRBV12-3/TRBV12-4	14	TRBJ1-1	CASSHGQGSTEAFF
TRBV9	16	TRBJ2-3	CASSVGGSGGQDTQYF
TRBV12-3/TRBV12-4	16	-	CASSLAATLSKDIQYF
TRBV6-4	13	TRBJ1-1	CASSDEHLTEAFF
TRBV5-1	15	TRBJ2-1	CASSAGQVTYNEQFF
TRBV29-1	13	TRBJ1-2	CSVVGGLSYGYTF
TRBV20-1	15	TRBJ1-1	CSARASGVLNTEAFF
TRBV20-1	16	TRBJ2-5	CSARSPFGGWLETQYF
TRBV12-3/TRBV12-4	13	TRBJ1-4	CASSPGTAEKLFF
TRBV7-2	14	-	CASSFGDPSETQYF
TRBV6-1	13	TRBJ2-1	CASSRELYNEQFF
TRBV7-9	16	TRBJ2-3	CASSSSGLAVTDTQYF
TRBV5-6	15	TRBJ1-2	CASSLGPLPEDGYTF
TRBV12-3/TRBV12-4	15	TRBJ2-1	CASKSPGGLYNEQFF
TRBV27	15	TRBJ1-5	CASSFSGAPDQPQHF
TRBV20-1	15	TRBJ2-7	CSARPPGGGTYEQYF
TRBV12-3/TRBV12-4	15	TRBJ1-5	CASSLSRSRRQPQHF
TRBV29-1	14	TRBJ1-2	CSVEEGGAYYGYTF
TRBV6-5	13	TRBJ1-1	CASSYELQGPAFF
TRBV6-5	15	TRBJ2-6	CASSGQGAGANVLTF
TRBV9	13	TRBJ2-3	CASSAESTDTQYF
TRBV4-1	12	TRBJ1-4	CASSHPMAKLFF
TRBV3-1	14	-	CASSQVRASYEQYF
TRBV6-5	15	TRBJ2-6	CASSYGAAGANVLTF
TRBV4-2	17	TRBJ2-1	CASSQSLRDASYNEQFF
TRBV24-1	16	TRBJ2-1	CATSDFGGREDNEQFF
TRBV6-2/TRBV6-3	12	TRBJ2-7	CASSLTWYEQYF
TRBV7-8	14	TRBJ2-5	CAGSDLAGGETQYF
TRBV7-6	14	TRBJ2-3	CASSFRETTDTQYF
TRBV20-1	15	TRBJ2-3	CSARETSGPTDTQYF
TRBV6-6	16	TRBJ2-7	CASSPGPGQGVGEQYF
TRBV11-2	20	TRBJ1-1	CASSLAYLRRGGYRGARAFF
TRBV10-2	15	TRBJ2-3	CASRWTSGSGDTQYF
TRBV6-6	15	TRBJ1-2	CASSYSTGAHYGYTF
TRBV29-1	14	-	CSVSGLGGIYEQYF
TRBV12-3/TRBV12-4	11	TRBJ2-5	CASSLGETQYF
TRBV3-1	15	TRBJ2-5	CASSQQAGPQETQYF
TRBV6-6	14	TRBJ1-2	CASSYSGGHYGYTF
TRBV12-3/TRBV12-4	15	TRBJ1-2	CASSPLRQGVYGYTF
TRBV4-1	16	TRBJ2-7	CASSQDGAGSSYEQYF
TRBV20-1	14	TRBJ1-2	CSARDQVGAGGYTF
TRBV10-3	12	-	CAISDHKETQFF
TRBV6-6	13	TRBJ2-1	CASSYSTQNEQFF
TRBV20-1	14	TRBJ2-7	CSARGTLAGDEQYF
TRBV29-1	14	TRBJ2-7	CSGAGTGSSYEQYF
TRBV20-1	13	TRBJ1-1	CSARTGPNTEAFF
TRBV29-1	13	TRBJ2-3	CSVDTGRLNTQYF